The 30 T cell receptor beta chains below were found in one sample sequenced in a study of blood T cells in healthy people across ages. Next came a second PCR, run for roughly 6 to 11 cycles, which used a sample-barcoded 5' primer along with a J-beta primer mix. Via MiXCR, TCRdb re-called the 5' RACE reads, giving one row per CDR3 protein. The sample contains 900,000 to 950,000 distinct CDR3 sequences, about 28% of which appear only once. Another study also made use of these data, one on T cells of mothers and their children.

The sequencing sample was made of blood. These receptors were taken from a woman aged 40 to 50 in good health.

This clonotype was picked up many times. The chain has TRBV29-1 and TRBJ2-1; no clear D gene. V was shortened by 7 bases and J by 4 bases, with 14 bases between the two germline ends. There are 13 residues in the CDR3. CDR1 and CDR2 from the germline V gene are SQVTM and ANQGSEA. The CDR3 reads CSADSTPYNEQFF. The DNA for the CDR3 is TGCAGCGCCGACTCGACCCCTTACAATGAGCAGTTCTTC.

This clonotype appeared many times. This sequence joins TRBV6-6 and TRBJ2-7; TRBD1 or TRBD2 may be the D gene (5 bases each). There are 14 residues in the CDR3. Between the trimmed V and J ends, which lost 2 bases and 5 bases, there was a span of 13 bases. Germline loops: CDR1 MNHNY, CDR2 SVGAGI (reference sequence). The DNA of the CDR3 is TGTGCCAGCAGTTACATAGCCGGGGCGGACGAGCAGTACTTC. This codes for CASSYIAGADEQYF.

The V and J genes are TRBV7-2 and TRBJ2-3, with TRBD2 as a possible D gene (5 bases). V was clipped by 2 bases and J by 5 bases, with 26 bases between them. Looked up from germline, CDR1 is SGHTA and CDR2 is FQGNSA. The CDR3 is made up of 19 amino acids. CDR3 nucleotide sequence: TGTGCCAGCAGCTTAACGCCGAGGATAGCGCCCGACGGGTTAGATACGCAGTATTTT. Translation: CASSLTPRIAPDGLDTQYF.

This chain joins TRBV28 and TRBJ2-1, with TRBD1 matching 11 bases. Unmatched junction bases numbered 5, after V lost 8 bases and J lost 5 bases. Per germline, CDR1 MDHEN and CDR2 SYDVKM. CDR3 length equals 14 residues. The DNA of the CDR3 is TGTGCCAGCGCCCGGACAGGGGGCCACAATGAGCAGTTCTTC. Translation: CASARTGGHNEQFF.

This clonotype was seen more than once but under ten times. One end of the junction is discordant with germline, which a read error may explain. The J gene is TRBJ2-3, the V gene TRBV2; the D gene could be TRBD1 or TRBD2 (5 bases each). CDR3 length: 15 amino acids. Germline CDR1 reads SNHLY; CDR2 reads FYNNEI. The DNA for the CDR3 is TGTGCCAGCACTGAACTCCGGGGACGCACAGATACGCAGTATTTT. It codes for CASTELRGRTDTQYF.

The CDR3 DNA reads TGTGCCACCAGCAGGCGGGAAGCCCCTAGCACAGATACGCAGTATTTT. The encoded protein is CATSRREAPSTDTQYF. J is TRBJ2-3 and V is TRBV15, with D maybe TRBD2 (6 bases). V was shortened by 3 bases and J by 0 bases, with 13 bases between the two germline ends. This CDR3 has 16 amino acids. From germline, CDR1 is LNHNV and CDR2 YYDKDF (reference sequence).

This clonotype was observed a few times. The chain links TRBV28 to TRBJ2-5; tentatively, D is TRBD1 (5 bases). The V end lost 7 bases, the J end lost 2 bases, and 11 bases lay between the germline ends. The CDR3 extends over 13 amino acids. Germline V gene data show CDR1 as MDHEN and CDR2 as SYDVKM. CDR3 protein: CASTPGWQETQYF. The CDR3 nucleotides are TGTGCCAGCACCCCAGGGTGGCAAGAGACCCAGTACTTC.

This chain links TRBV12-5 with TRBJ1-2, with D hard to call. The CDR3 is 17 residues long. Trimming removed 5 bases from V and 3 bases from J, with 22 bases in between. The germline CDR1 and CDR2 sequences are LGHNT and FRNRAP. CDR3 amino acids: CASGNRTGGMADYGYTF. The CDR3, as DNA: TGTGCTAGTGGTAACCGGACCGGTGGAATGGCCGACTATGGCTACACCTTC.

The chain couples TRBV20-1 to TRBJ2-5, with 10 bases matching TRBD2. Germline V CDR1 and CDR2: DFQATT, SNEGSKA (reference sequence). With 1 base clipped from V and 6 bases from J, the junction kept 5 bases outside the gene matches. This CDR3 has 14 residues. CDR3 residues: CSARARLAGQTQYF. As DNA, the CDR3 is TGCAGTGCTAGAGCCAGACTAGCGGGCCAGACCCAGTACTTC.

On this clonotype: The junction does not match germline at one end; this may be a read error. The chain is built from TRBV5-1 and TRBJ1-1; 10 positions agree with TRBD1. The CDR3 runs to 15 residues. Looked up from germline, CDR1 is SGHRS and CDR2 is YFSETQ. As DNA, the CDR3 is TGCGTCAGCAGCCTAGGACAGGGGGAGAACACTGAAGCTTTCTTT. It is translated as CVSSLGQGENTEAFF.

This clonotype was observed at least ten times. This chain connects TRBV4-2 to TRBJ2-6, with D unresolved. Germline V gene lookup returns CDR1 LGHNA and CDR2 YNFKEQ. The CDR3 spans 15 residues. The V gene lost 5 bases and the J gene lost 7 bases, with 15 bases spanning the gap. The CDR3 DNA reads as TGTGCCAGCAGCTCGACCCCCCCCGGCGCCAACGTCCTGACTTTC. It codes for CASSSTPPGANVLTF.

This clonotype appeared many times. The J gene is TRBJ2-7, the V gene TRBV6-1; possible D gene TRBD1, 5 bases. Germline V gene lookup returns CDR1 MNHNS and CDR2 SASEGT. The CDR3 contains 15 residues. V was shortened by 6 bases and J by 0 bases, with 15 bases between the two germline ends. The CDR3 bases are TGTGCCAGCAGCCTAGATAGAGACAGCTCCTACGAGCAGTACTTC. This gives the protein CASSLDRDSSYEQYF.

The V gene is TRBV6-6, the J gene TRBJ2-5, with 10 bases identical to TRBD1. The J call is doubtful: the DNA matches TRBJ2-7 better. CDR1 is MNHNY and CDR2 is SVGAGI in the germline V gene (reference sequence). The CDR3 spans 15 residues. For the CDR3, the DNA is TGTGCCAGCGGTAACCGACAGGGGGCGAGGTACGAGCAGTACTTC. Its translation is CASGNRQGARYEQYF.

The chain couples TRBV5-1 to TRBJ2-7, with 9 bases identical to TRBD1. V shed 5 bases and J 7 bases; nucleotides not matched to a gene: 10. This CDR3 is 14 amino acids long. Germline V lookup: CDR1 SGHRS, CDR2 YFSETQ. This chain's CDR3 is CASSPGTGWNEQYF. For the CDR3, the DNA is TGCGCCAGCAGTCCCGGGACAGGGTGGAATGAGCAGTACTTC.

Many counts were recorded for this clonotype. The genes are TRBV5-1 and TRBJ2-6; D perhaps matches TRBD2 (6 bases). This CDR3 is 16 amino acids long. Germline V gene lookup returns CDR1 SGHRS and CDR2 YFSETQ. Deletions cut 4 bases from V and 0 bases from J, with 11 bases between. Written as DNA, the CDR3 is TGCGCCAGCAGCGAGGGACTCAGCTCTGGGGCCAACGTCCTGACTTTC. It codes for CASSEGLSSGANVLTF.

The chain uses TRBV29-1 and TRBJ2-1; 9 positions match TRBD1. The CDR3 totals 11 residues. Germline trimming cut 6 bases from V and 9 bases from J; bases unmatched to any gene: 3. Germline V gene lookup returns CDR1 SQVTM and CDR2 ANQGSEA. CDR3 coding DNA: TGCAGCGTGGACAGGGGCGGTGAGCAGTTCTTC. Protein: CSVDRGGEQFF.

This clonotype was found a few times. The chain is built from TRBV12-3 or TRBV12-4 and TRBJ1-1; maybe TRBD1 (6 bases). V lost 7 bases to trimming and J lost 8 bases, with 14 bases between them. This CDR3 contains 12 residues. The CDR3 sequence is CASMAGAPEAFF. In DNA form, the CDR3 reads TGTGCCAGCATGGCGGGGGCTCCCGAAGCTTTCTTT.

This clonotype was counted only a few times. The V gene is TRBV11-2, the J gene TRBJ1-3; D is perhaps TRBD1 (5 bases). CDR3 length equals 17 residues. The germline V and J ends were trimmed by 0 bases and 2 bases, with 14 bases remaining between them. Germline V lookup: CDR1 SGHAT, CDR2 FQNNGV. CDR3 amino acids: CASSLDLYGGPGNTIYF. CDR3 bases: TGTGCCAGCAGCTTAGATCTTTACGGGGGACCTGGAAACACCATATATTTT. Based on the CDR3 plus reference TRBV11-2 and TRBJ1-3, the full variable domain is EAGVAQSPRYKIIEKRQSVAFWCNPISGHATLYWYQQILGQGPKLLIQFQNNGVVDDSQLPKDRFSAERLKGVDSTLKIQPAKLEDSAVYLCASSLDLYGGPGNTIYFGEGSWLTVV.

The chain's CDR3 is CSASKSDGQETQYF. CDR3 bases: TGCAGTGCTAGCAAATCCGACGGCCAAGAGACCCAGTACTTC. The gene calls are TRBV20-1 and TRBJ2-5; D gene unclear. The CDR3 covers 14 residues. From germline, CDR1 is DFQATT and CDR2 SNEGSKA (reference sequence). Deletions cut 3 bases from V and 1 base from J, with 12 bases between.

The gene calls are TRBV7-2 and TRBJ1-5, with 7 bases that match TRBD1. Germline trimming cut 5 bases from V and 0 bases from J; bases unmatched to any gene: 10. From germline, CDR1 is SGHTA and CDR2 FQGNSA. CDR3 size: 17 residues. CDR3 sequence (DNA): TGTGCCAGCAGCCTTATATTTGGGACAGCTAGCAATCAGCCCCAGCATTTT. Its translation: CASSLIFGTASNQPQHF.

On this clonotype itself: A clone one base away is much larger, so this may be a read error. The V gene is TRBV7-9, the J gene TRBJ2-7; the match to TRBD1 covers 9 bases. The CDR3 length is 15 residues. Looked up from germline, CDR1 is SEHNR and CDR2 is FQNEAQ (reference sequence). CDR3 sequence reads: CGSRNGTGISYEQYF. Written as DNA, the CDR3 is TGTGGCAGCAGGAACGGGACAGGGATCTCCTACGAGCAGTACTTC.

This clonotype has a single count. The chain employs TRBV5-1 and TRBJ2-5; 13 nucleotides match TRBD2. V trimming: 10 bases; J trimming: 3 bases; junction bases outside the gene matches: 6. Germline V gene sequence: CDR1 SGHRS, CDR2 YFSETQ. The CDR3 is 14 amino acids. The CDR3 DNA is TGCGCCGGCACTAGCGGGGGGGTTAAAGAGACCCAGTACTTC. It translates to CAGTSGGVKETQYF.

This clonotype was recorded a few times. The chain employs TRBV7-6 and TRBJ2-7, with D perhaps matching TRBD2 (5 bases). V was trimmed by 5 bases and J by 5 bases, leaving 13 bases between them. There are 13 residues in the CDR3. Per the germline V gene, CDR1 is SGHVS and CDR2 is FNYEAQ. The CDR3 sequence: CASSIFGENEQYF. In DNA form, the CDR3 reads TGTGCCAGCAGCATTTTTGGGGAGAACGAGCAGTACTTC. The full variable domain, its missing parts supplied by reference TRBV7-6 and TRBJ2-7, is GAGVSQSPRYKVTKRGQDVALRCDPISGHVSLYWYRQALGQGPEFLTYFNYEAQQDKSGLPNDRFSAERPEGSISTLTIQRTEQRDSAMYRCASSIFGENEQYFGPGTRLTVT.

This clonotype has ten or more counts. This rearrangement joins TRBV20-1 to TRBJ1-5; tentatively, D is TRBD1 (5 bases). V was cut by 6 bases and J by 4 bases, with 7 bases left in between. There are 11 residues in the CDR3. Per the germline V gene, CDR1 is DFQATT and CDR2 is SNEGSKA (reference sequence). CDR3 nucleotide sequence: TGCAGTGCCAGGGAAAATCAGCCCCAGCATTTT. It specifies CSARENQPQHF.

As to this clonotype: With a much larger clone just one base away, this may be a read error. The genes are TRBV6-6 and TRBJ2-7; D is uncertain. Between the trimmed V and J ends, which lost 2 bases and 3 bases, there was a span of 11 bases. The germline V gene encodes CDR1 MNHNY and CDR2 SVGAGI (reference sequence). The CDR3 contains 14 residues. The CDR3 DNA reads TGTGCCAGCAGTTACCGGAACAGCCTCTACGAGCAGTACTTC. It translates to CASSYRNSLYEQYF.

This clonotype occurred many times. J is TRBJ2-7 and V is TRBV2; no reliable D call. Trimming cost V 1 base and J 0 bases, with 22 bases left between them. The CDR3 contains 19 residues. The germline gives CDR1 SNHLY, CDR2 FYNNEI. The CDR3 DNA sequence: TGTGCCAGCAGTGAAGGGGTGATCTCTGTAGGGTCGAGCTCCTACGAGCAGTACTTC. This codes for CASSEGVISVGSSSYEQYF.

The chain recombines TRBV9 with TRBJ2-3; 9 bases align to TRBD2. This CDR3 spans 18 amino acids. From germline, CDR1 is SGDLS and CDR2 YYNGEE. J lost 0 bases, V lost 0 bases, and 8 bases had no gene match. CDR3 DNA sequence: TGTGCCAGCAGCGTAGAAGCGGGGGGCTCTAGTAGCACAGATACGCAGTATTTT. Its translation: CASSVEAGGSSSTDTQYF.

The rearrangement links TRBV12-3 or TRBV12-4 to TRBJ1-6; 8 nucleotides agree with TRBD1. The CDR3 spans 14 residues. Germline trimming cut 5 bases from V and 10 bases from J; bases unmatched to any gene: 7. The CDR3 nucleotides are TGTGCCAGCAGTACCGGGACAGGTGGATCACCCCTCCACTTT. Protein sequence: CASSTGTGGSPLHF.

This clonotype was counted ten times or more. The chain recombines TRBV19 with TRBJ2-7, with 8 positions matching TRBD2. This CDR3 has 13 amino acids. Germline trimming cut 7 bases from V and 3 bases from J; bases unmatched to any gene: 5. CDR1 is LNHDA and CDR2 is SQIVND in the germline V gene (reference sequence). The chain's CDR3 is CASTSAGDYEQYF. The CDR3 DNA reads as TGTGCCAGTACCTCAGCGGGGGACTACGAGCAGTACTTC.

This clonotype was counted a few times. The conserved phenylalanine or tryptophan normally closing the CDR3 is absent here, so this likely arose from a read error. This rearrangement joins TRBV4-3 to TRBJ2-1; TRBD1 is a possible D gene (6 bases). The ends were cut back, 2 bases at V and 2 bases at J, with 13 bases in the middle. Germline V gene lookup returns CDR1 LGHNA and CDR2 YSLEER. The CDR3 consists of 16 residues. CDR3 loop: CASSQRLQGPYNEQFL. CDR3 coding DNA: TGCGCCAGCAGCCAAAGATTACAGGGACCCTACAATGAGCAGTTCTTA.